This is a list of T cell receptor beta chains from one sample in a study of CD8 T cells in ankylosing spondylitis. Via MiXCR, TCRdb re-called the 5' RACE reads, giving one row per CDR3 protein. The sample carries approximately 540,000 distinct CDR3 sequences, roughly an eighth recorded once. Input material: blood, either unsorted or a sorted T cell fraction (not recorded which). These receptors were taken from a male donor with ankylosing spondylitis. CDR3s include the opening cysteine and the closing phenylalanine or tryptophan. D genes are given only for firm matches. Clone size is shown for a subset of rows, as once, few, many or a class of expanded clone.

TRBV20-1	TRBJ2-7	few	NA	TGCAGTGCTAGAGATGCGAGCGTTGTCCACGAGCAGTACTTC	CSARDASVVHEQYF
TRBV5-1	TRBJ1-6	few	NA	TGCGCCAGCAGCTTGAGGGAGAGCTCCTATAATTCACCCCTCCACTTT	CASSLRESSYNSPLHF
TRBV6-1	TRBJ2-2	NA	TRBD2	TGTGCCAGCAGTGAAATCAGCGGGAGCGCCGGGGAGCTGTTTTTT	CASSEISGSAGELFF
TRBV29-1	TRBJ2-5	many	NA	TGCAGCGTTGTTGTGGGGACGGAAGAGACCCAGTACTTC	CSVVVGTEETQYF
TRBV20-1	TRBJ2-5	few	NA	TGCAGTGCTAGAGGGGCAGTCGGAATAAGAGGAGAGACCCAGTACTTC	CSARGAVGIRGETQYF
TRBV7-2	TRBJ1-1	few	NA	TGTGCCAGCAGCTTGGGGGGCCGAAGCACTGAAGCTTTCTTT	CASSLGGRSTEAFF
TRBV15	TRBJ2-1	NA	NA	TGTGCCACCAGCAGAGTGTGGAATGAGCAGTTCTTC	CATSRVWNEQFF
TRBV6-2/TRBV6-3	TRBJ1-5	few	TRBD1	TGTGCCAGCAGTTACTCGATGGGGACAGGAGGACAGCCCCAGCATTTT	CASSYSMGTGGQPQHF
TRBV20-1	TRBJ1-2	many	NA	TGCAGTGCTAGAGTGGGAGGCGAATATGGCTACACCTTC	CSARVGGEYGYTF
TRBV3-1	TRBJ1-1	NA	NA	TGTGCCAGCAGCACAGTCAGGGATGCTGAAGCTTTCTTT	CASSTVRDAEAFF
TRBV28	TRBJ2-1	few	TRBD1	TGTGCCAGCAGTAACCGGGACAGGGCGGGCAATGAGCAGTTCTTC	CASSNRDRAGNEQFF
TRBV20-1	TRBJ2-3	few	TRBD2	TGCAGTGCAAAGTTACTAGCGGGAGCAGCAGATACGCAGTATTTT	CSAKLLAGAADTQYF
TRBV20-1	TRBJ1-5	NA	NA	TGCAGTGCTAGGAAGGGAGCTAGCAATCAGCCCCAGCATTTT	CSARKGASNQPQHF
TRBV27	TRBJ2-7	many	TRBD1	TGTGCCAGCAGTTTGGTGGGACAGTCCTACGAGCAGTACTTC	CASSLVGQSYEQYF